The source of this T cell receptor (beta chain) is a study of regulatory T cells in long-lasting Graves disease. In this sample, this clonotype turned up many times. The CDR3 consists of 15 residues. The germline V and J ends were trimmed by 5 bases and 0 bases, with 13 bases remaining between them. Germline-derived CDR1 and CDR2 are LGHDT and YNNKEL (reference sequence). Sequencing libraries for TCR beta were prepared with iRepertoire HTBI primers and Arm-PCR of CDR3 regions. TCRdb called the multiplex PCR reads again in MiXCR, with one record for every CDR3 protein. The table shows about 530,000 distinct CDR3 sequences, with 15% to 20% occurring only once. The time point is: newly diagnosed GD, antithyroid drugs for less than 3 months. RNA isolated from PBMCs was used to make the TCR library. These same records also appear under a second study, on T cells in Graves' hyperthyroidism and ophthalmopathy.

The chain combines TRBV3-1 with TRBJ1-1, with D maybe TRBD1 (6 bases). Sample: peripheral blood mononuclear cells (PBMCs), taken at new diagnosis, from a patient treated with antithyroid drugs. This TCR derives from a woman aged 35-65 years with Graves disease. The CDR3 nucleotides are TGTGCCAGCAGCGCTCGGGGGCCCATGAACACTGAAGCTTTCTTT. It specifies CASSARGPMNTEAFF.